These 25 T cell receptor beta chains were sequenced from one sample in a study of OX40 agonist ivuxolimab in advanced cancers. Sequencing used immunoSEQ multiplex PCR; TCRdb keeps in-frame clones, though not all of them. The sample holds tens of thousands of clones, roughly 82% seen once. Sequences were derived from CD4+ or CD8+ T cells sorted from blood, sampled in a trial of the OX40 agonist ivuxolimab. The receptors derive from an adult with an advanced solid tumor such as melanoma, head and neck, liver or kidney cancer.

The chain combines TRBV5-1 with TRBJ2-7, with D unresolved. V was cut by 0 bases and J by 4 bases, with 8 bases left in between. This CDR3 spans 13 amino acids. Germline lookup yields CDR1 SGHRS and CDR2 YFSETQ. CDR3: CASSLALGYEQYF. CDR3 DNA: TGCGCCAGCAGCTTGGCTTTGGGGTACGAGCAGTACTTC.

The chain employs TRBV4-1 and TRBJ1-5; D remains ambiguous. Germline assignment: CDR1 MGHRA and CDR2 YSYEKL. V dropped 0 bases and J dropped 4 bases, with 13 bases sitting between them. The CDR3 extends over 16 amino acids. CDR3 region: CASSQDREGGNQPQHF. CDR3 nucleotides: TGCGCCAGCAGCCAAGATAGAGAGGGAGGTAATCAGCCCCAGCATTTT.

This chain connects TRBV29-1 to TRBJ2-7; the D is unclear. Germline lookup yields CDR1 SQVTM and CDR2 ANQGSEA. CDR3 length equals 11 residues. Trimming took off 4 bases at V and 1 base at J, with 5 bases between the two ends. The CDR3 region has the DNA TGCAGCGTTGTACAGTCCTACGAGCAGTACTTC. This translates into CSVVQSYEQYF.

The chain employs TRBV13 and TRBJ2-7; 12 nucleotides agree with TRBD1. Germline V lookup: CDR1 PRHDT, CDR2 FYEKMQ (reference sequence). Unmatched junction bases numbered 5, after V lost 1 base and J lost 4 bases. There are 16 residues in the CDR3. CDR3 protein: CASSLEGQGAGYEQYF. CDR3 DNA sequence: TGTGCCAGCAGCTTAGAGGGACAGGGGGCTGGTTACGAGCAGTACTTC. Based on the CDR3 plus reference TRBV13 and TRBJ2-7, the full variable domain is AAGVIQSPRHLIKEKRETATLKCYPIPRHDTVYWYQQGPGQDPQFLISFYEKMQSDKGSIPDRFSAQQFSDYHSELNMSSLELGDSALYFCASSLEGQGAGYEQYFGPGTRLTVT.

V usage is TRBV6-5 and J usage is TRBJ2-7; no firm D call. Germline assignment: CDR1 MNHEY and CDR2 SVGAGI. This CDR3 region has 15 residues. Trimming removed 0 bases at V and 3 bases at J, with 12 bases between. The CDR3 nucleotides read TGTGCCAGCAGTTACTCTAGGACGGTCATCTACGAGCAGTACTTC. As protein: CASSYSRTVIYEQYF.

The rearrangement joins TRBV28 to TRBJ2-3; D is ambiguous. CDR3 size: 14 residues. Germline V CDR1 and CDR2: MDHEN, SYDVKM. V lost 10 bases, J lost 1 base, and 15 bases lay in between. CDR3 nucleotide sequence: TGTGCCACCCTAGGGTCCCTGGGCACAGATACGCAGTATTTT. Protein sequence: CATLGSLGTDTQYF.

The chain is built from TRBV4-1 and TRBJ2-1; 11 bases line up with TRBD2. Trimming removed 0 bases from V and 4 bases from J; junction bases left unmatched: 2. Germline assignment: CDR1 MGHRA and CDR2 YSYEKL. The CDR3 consists of 16 residues. The CDR3 coding sequence is TGCGCCAGCAGCCAAGATCGACTAGCGGGGTACAATGAGCAGTTCTTC. The encoded protein is CASSQDRLAGYNEQFF.

In its sample, this clone was seen once. This chain uses TRBV30 with TRBJ2-1; 14 nucleotides align to TRBD2. The CDR3 consists of 17 residues. CDR1 is GTSNPN and CDR2 is SVGIG in the germline V gene (reference sequence). J was trimmed by 4 bases and V by 4 bases; bases with no gene match: 9. CDR3 nucleotides: TGTGCCTGGACCGACCCGGGACTAGCGGGAGTATACAATGAGCAGTTCTTC. It yields the protein CAWTDPGLAGVYNEQFF.

The chain has TRBV7-6 and TRBJ2-2; 12 nucleotides align to TRBD2. J was trimmed by 5 bases and V by 5 bases; bases with no gene match: 6. The germline V gene has CDR1 SGHVS and CDR2 FNYEAQ. This CDR3 region has 16 residues. Here the CDR3 reads CASSGRLAGETGELFF. In DNA form, the CDR3 reads TGTGCCAGCAGCGGACGACTAGCGGGAGAAACCGGGGAGCTGTTTTTT.

The rearrangement joins TRBV29-1 to TRBJ1-3; tentatively, D is TRBD1 (6 bases). The CDR3 has 14 residues. V lost 7 bases and J lost 0, with 13 bases in between. CDR1 and CDR2 (germline): SQVTM, ANQGSEA. CDR3 amino acids: CSAGGGPSGNTIYF. The CDR3 region has the DNA TGCAGCGCTGGGGGGGGGCCCTCTGGAAACACCATATATTTT.

The chain combines TRBV15 with TRBJ1-2; D may be TRBD1 (6 bases). Trimming pared 4 bases from V and 6 bases from J, leaving 18 bases between. This CDR3 is built from 15 residues. Germline V CDR1 and CDR2: LNHNV, YYDKDF (reference sequence). The chain's CDR3 is CATSTSQGFRHGYTF. The DNA of the CDR3 is TGTGCCACCAGCACGAGTCAGGGGTTCCGGCATGGCTACACCTTC.

The CDR3 region has the DNA TGTGCCAGCAGTGGAGGGGGCGAGGTTGTAAAACTGTTTTTT. This sequence encodes CASSGGGEVVKLFF. This chain connects TRBV28 to TRBJ1-4; 7 bases are shared with TRBD1. From germline, CDR1 is MDHEN and CDR2 SYDVKM. The length of the CDR3 is 14 residues. With 5 bases clipped from V and 10 bases from J, the junction kept 10 bases outside the gene matches.

This sequence joins TRBV10-3 and TRBJ2-5, with TRBD2 matching over 7 bases. V shed 5 bases and J 5 bases; nucleotides not matched to a gene: 5. Germline CDR1 reads ENHRY; CDR2 reads SYGVKD. The CDR3 is 13 residues long. CDR3 sequence (DNA): TGTGCCATCAGTTCTAGGGGAGGGGAGACCCAGTACTTC. Translating it yields CAISSRGGETQYF.

With respect to this clone: The same CDR3 is also encoded by other DNA sequences in this sample. The chain uses TRBV6-5 and TRBJ2-7; the match to TRBD2 covers 8 bases. This CDR3 comprises 15 residues. The germline V gene has CDR1 MNHEY and CDR2 SVGAGI. The junction had 1 base not matched to a gene; V was cut back by 0 bases and J by 0 bases. This CDR3 is CASSYSSGSSYEQYF. The CDR3 bases are TGTGCCAGCAGTTACTCGAGCGGGAGCTCCTACGAGCAGTACTTC.

The V gene is TRBV6-6, the J gene TRBJ1-1; TRBD1 might be the D (5 bases). Germline lookup yields CDR1 MNHNY and CDR2 SVGAGI (reference sequence). This CDR3 spans 14 amino acids. V was cut by 1 base and J by 6 bases, with 12 bases left in between. The CDR3 loop is CASSYWAGRAEAFF. CDR3 sequence (DNA): TGTGCCAGCAGTTACTGGGCAGGGCGGGCTGAAGCTTTCTTT.

This sequence joins TRBV5-1 and TRBJ2-1, with D maybe TRBD2 (6 bases). The CDR3 sequence is 17 residues long. V was clipped by 4 bases and J by 3 bases, with 20 bases between them. Germline values: CDR1 SGHRS, CDR2 YFSETQ. DNA for the CDR3: TGCGCCAGCAGCCCCGACCGGGACTTCCTTCTCTACAATGAGCAGTTCTTC. It specifies CASSPDRDFLLYNEQFF.

The chain carries TRBV11-2 and TRBJ1-2, with TRBD1 matching over 7 bases. Germline trimming cut 5 bases from V and 6 bases from J; bases unmatched to any gene: 6. Germline CDR1 and CDR2: SGHAT and FQNNGV. The CDR3 is made up of 13 amino acids. CDR3 bases: TGTGCCAGCAGCCGACAGGGATCGGATGGCTACACCTTC. It yields the protein CASSRQGSDGYTF.

This chain joins TRBV7-8 and TRBJ2-7; 8 bases align to TRBD1. Germline V gene lookup returns CDR1 SGHVS and CDR2 FQNEAQ. The junction had 5 bases not matched to a gene; V was cut back by 5 bases and J by 2 bases. The CDR3 covers 14 residues. This chain's CDR3 is CASSPGQATYEQYF. The CDR3 DNA reads as TGTGCCAGCAGCCCGGGACAGGCAACCTACGAGCAGTACTTC. The entire variable domain, with the rest obtained from reference TRBV7-8 and TRBJ2-7, is as follows: GAGVSQSPRYKVAKRGQDVALRCDPISGHVSLFWYQQALGQGPEFLTYFQNEAQLDKSGLPSDRFFAERPEGSVSTLKIQRTQQEDSAVYLCASSPGQATYEQYFGPGTRLTVT.

J is TRBJ1-1 and V is TRBV28, with D maybe TRBD1 (6 bases). V was clipped by 5 bases and J by 0 bases, with 13 bases between them. Germline V gene sequence: CDR1 MDHEN, CDR2 SYDVKM. The CDR3 loop spans 15 amino acids. The CDR3 is CASSLSTGLNTEAFF. CDR3 in DNA: TGTGCCAGCAGTCTTTCGACAGGCCTGAACACTGAAGCTTTCTTT. The full variable domain, rest sourced from reference TRBV28 and TRBJ1-1, is DVKVTQSSRYLVKRTGEKVFLECVQDMDHENMFWYRQDPGLGLRLIYFSYDVKMKEKGDIPEGYSVSREKKERFSLILESASTNQTSMYLCASSLSTGLNTEAFFGQGTRLTVV.

In its sample, this clone is medium-sized. The CDR3 loop reads CASGQGVGGYTF. The CDR3 region has the DNA TGTGCCAGCGGACAGGGGGTCGGTGGCTACACCTTC. The gene calls are TRBV27 and TRBJ1-2; TRBD1 agrees at 10 bases. The CDR3 totals 12 residues. CDR1 is MNHEY and CDR2 is SMNVEV in the germline V gene (reference sequence). The J segment lost 7 bases and the V segment lost 8 bases, leaving 4 bases of the junction unmatched.

The rearrangement uses TRBV30 and TRBJ2-7; weak D call: TRBD1 (7 bases). Germline CDR1 GTSNPN, CDR2 SVGIG (reference sequence). CDR3 length: 14 residues. Trimming stripped 3 bases from V and 6 bases from J, with 18 bases between. DNA for the CDR3: TGTGCCTGGAGCCCGGGGCAGGGGGGATCCGAGCAGTACTTC. This encodes CAWSPGQGGSEQYF.

This rearrangement joins TRBV28 to TRBJ2-7; possibly TRBD2 for D (5 bases). Trimming left V 6 bases short and J 1 base short, with 16 bases between. Germline V CDR1 and CDR2: MDHEN, SYDVKM. This CDR3 spans 15 amino acids. CDR3 bases: TGTGCCAGCAGGGGATTGGGGAGAAATTCCTACGAGCAGTACTTC. Translating it yields CASRGLGRNSYEQYF.

This clone appeared once. CDR3 sequence: CASRQTDRIYNEQFF. CDR3 sequence (DNA): TGCGCCAGCAGACAAACTGACAGGATATACAATGAGCAGTTCTTC. The chain has TRBV5-1 and TRBJ2-1; D is perhaps TRBD1 (6 bases). The CDR3 consists of 15 residues. V shed 5 bases and J shed 4 bases, with 16 bases lying between them. From germline, CDR1 is SGHRS and CDR2 YFSETQ.

This rearrangement joins TRBV15 to TRBJ2-7; TRBD2 matches at 13 bases. V was pared by 3 bases and J by 2 bases, with 1 base of the junction left unmatched. The CDR3 contains 15 residues. Germline CDR1 reads LNHNV; CDR2 reads YYDKDF (reference sequence). CDR3 DNA: TGTGCCACCAGCAGTGGACTAGCGGGAGCCTACGAGCAGTACTTC. It yields the protein CATSSGLAGAYEQYF.

J is TRBJ2-7 and V is TRBV5-1; 11 nucleotides match TRBD1. There are 16 residues in the CDR3. The germline gives CDR1 SGHRS, CDR2 YFSETQ. J was trimmed by 6 bases and V by 4 bases; bases with no gene match: 12. The DNA of the CDR3 is TGCGCCAGCAGCCTCAAGACCGGGACAGGGGGGATCGAGCAGTACTTC. The encoded protein is CASSLKTGTGGIEQYF.